This entry lists 3 T cell receptor beta chains sequenced from one sample in a study of CD8 T cells in Susac syndrome. Random hexamers were used to reverse transcribe an amount of roughly 0.45 to 1 ug RNA. TCRdb reprocessed the immunoSEQ multiplex PCR reads via MiXCR and lists one record per CDR3 protein. This table has 300,000 or so distinct CDR3 sequences, under 95% appearing once. The source material was CD4+ T cells from PBMCs. The receptors stem from a human donor with multiple sclerosis.

The chain combines TRBV5-4 with TRBJ1-1; TRBD1 might be the D (5 bases). V lost 1 base to trimming and J lost 2 bases, with 12 bases between them. CDR3 length: 15 amino acids. CDR1 is SGHNT and CDR2 is YYREEE in the germline V gene (reference sequence). The CDR3 loop reads CASSLSGGYNTEAFF. For the CDR3, the DNA is TGTGCCAGCAGCTTGTCGGGGGGTTATAACACTGAAGCTTTCTTT.

The V gene is TRBV6-5, the J gene TRBJ2-5, with a tentative D call TRBD1 (7 bases). The CDR3 loop spans 18 amino acids. The V gene's germline CDR1 is MNHEY and CDR2 SVGAGI. The V end was cut by 2 bases, the J end by 5 bases, with 24 bases between. CDR3 DNA sequence: TGTGCCAGCAGTTACATATCGGCGACTAGGGGGCAAACGGAGACCCAGTACTTC. Its translation: CASSYISATRGQTETQYF.

The CDR3 reads CASSHGLAGGTQETQYF. CDR3 sequence (DNA): TGCGCCAGCAGTCACGGACTAGCGGGGGGGACTCAAGAGACCCAGTACTTC. The J gene is TRBJ2-5, the V gene TRBV5-1; TRBD2 aligns across 15 bases. Germline CDR1 SGHRS, CDR2 YFSETQ. The V segment lost 5 bases and the J segment 2 bases; nucleotides outside the gene matches: 7. The CDR3 extends over 17 amino acids.